In this sample, the clone carrying this T cell receptor (beta chain) turned up many times. These data belong to a study of blood T cells in healthy people across ages. The use of a sample-barcoded 5' primer and a J-beta primer mix characterized a second PCR of roughly 6 to 12 cycles. TCRdb re-called the 5' RACE reads with MiXCR, one entry per CDR3 protein. The table records some 790,000 distinct CDR3 sequences, around 26% of them present only once. CDR3 size: 15 residues. Trimming at V came to 5 bases and at J to 3 bases, leaving 7 bases not matched to a gene. The V gene's germline CDR1 is SGHVS and CDR2 FQNEAQ.

The sequence came from a woman older than 75 in good health. Sequencing was carried out using blood. V usage is TRBV7-8 and J usage is TRBJ1-5; 7 bases fit TRBD1. The CDR3 nucleotides read TGTGCCAGCAGCCCGTTCGGGACAGTCAATCAGCCCCAGCATTTT. Translating gives CASSPFGTVNQPQHF.